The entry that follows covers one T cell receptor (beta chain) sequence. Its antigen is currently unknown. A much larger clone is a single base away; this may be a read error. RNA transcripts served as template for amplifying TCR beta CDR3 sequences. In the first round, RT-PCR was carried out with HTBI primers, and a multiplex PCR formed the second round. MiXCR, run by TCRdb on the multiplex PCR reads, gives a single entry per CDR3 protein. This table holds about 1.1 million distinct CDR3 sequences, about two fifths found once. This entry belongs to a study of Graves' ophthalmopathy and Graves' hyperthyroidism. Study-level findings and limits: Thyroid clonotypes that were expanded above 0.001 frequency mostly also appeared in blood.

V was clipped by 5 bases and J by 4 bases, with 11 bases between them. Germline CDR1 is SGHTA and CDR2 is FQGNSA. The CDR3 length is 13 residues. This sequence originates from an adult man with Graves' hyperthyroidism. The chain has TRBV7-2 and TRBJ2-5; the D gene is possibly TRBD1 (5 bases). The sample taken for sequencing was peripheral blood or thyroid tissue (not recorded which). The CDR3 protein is CASSARVLETQYF. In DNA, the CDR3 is TGTGCCAGCAGCGCCAGGGTCTTAGAGACCCAGTACTTC.